This TCR beta chain was captured by sequencing in a study of cytomegalovirus exposure and HLA in healthy donors. This clone was counted a few times. Its antigen is not identified. PCR used 60 Vbeta primers and 13 Jbeta primers. The repertoire was sequenced with immunoSEQ multiplex PCR; TCRdb's copy has only in-frame clones and lacks some. The table shows 130,000 to 150,000 clones, with about 79% occurring only once. Germline-derived CDR1 and CDR2 are SGHTA and FQGTGA. Trimming left V 1 base short and J 2 bases short, with 12 bases between. The CDR3 runs to 15 residues. General observations from the study: Most CMV-associated TCR beta chains were later found to appear HLA-restricted. The likely explanation for a cluster of highly shared sequence variants was sequencing artifact. Owing to their indistinguishability, certain V segments, notably TRBV6-2 and TRBV6-3, were excluded. Later analysis found that TCR beta chains associated with HLA were more clonally expanded than other, equally common chains.

This TCR was sampled from a man aged 40-49 years in good health and CMV-seropositive. The sequencing sample was made of PBMCs. This chain joins TRBV7-3 and TRBJ2-7; D gene uncertain. CDR3 region: CASSLIGGEPYEQYF. The CDR3 DNA reads as TGTGCCAGCAGCTTAATCGGTGGTGAGCCCTACGAGCAGTACTTC.